This paragraph reports one TCR beta chain. What it recognizes is unknown. The data are from a study of shared clonotypes between healthy human individuals. Profiled with immunoSEQ multiplex PCR; TCRdb holds only in-frame clones, not every one. The sample carries about 460,000 clones, over 60% recorded once. The CDR3 has 14 amino acids. Trimming shortened V by 6 bases and J by 0 bases, and 12 bases separated the two germline ends. Per the germline V gene, CDR1 is SQVTM and CDR2 is ANQGSEA. The study enrolled healthy HIV-negative adults without recent acute infections or vaccinations as donors. Unsorted samples, those not sorted, used roughly 100 million PBMCs for genomic DNA. Whole-study results and caveats: Genetic and exposure-history diversity was limited by the small donor number.

The chain carries TRBV29-1 and TRBJ1-5; D call uncertain. The sequence derives from a woman aged 40 to 55 in good health. Some clones in this sample may be carry-over from other donors' samples. The sequencing sample was made of PBMCs. CDR3 nucleotides: TGCAGCGTATCTAAGGGAAATAGCAATCAGCCCCAGCATTTT. Translation gives CSVSKGNSNQPQHF. Full variable domain (missing parts from reference TRBV29-1 and TRBJ1-5): SAVISQKPSRDICQRGTSLTIQCQVDSQVTMMFWYRQQPGQSLTLIATANQGSEATYESGFVIDKFPISRPNLTFSTLTVSNMSPEDSSIYLCSVSKGNSNQPQHFGDGTRLSIL.